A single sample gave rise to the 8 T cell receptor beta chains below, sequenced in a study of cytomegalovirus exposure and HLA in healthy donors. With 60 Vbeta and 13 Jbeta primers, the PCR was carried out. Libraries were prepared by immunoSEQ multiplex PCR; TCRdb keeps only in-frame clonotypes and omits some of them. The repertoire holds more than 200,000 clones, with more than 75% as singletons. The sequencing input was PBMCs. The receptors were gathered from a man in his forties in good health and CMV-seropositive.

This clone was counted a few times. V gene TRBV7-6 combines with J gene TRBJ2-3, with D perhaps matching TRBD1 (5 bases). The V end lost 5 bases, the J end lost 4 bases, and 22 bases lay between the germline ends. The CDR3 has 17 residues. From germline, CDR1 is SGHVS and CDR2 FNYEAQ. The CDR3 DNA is TGTGCCAGCAGCCCAGTCCAACAGGCGAGGCGAGCAGATACGCAGTATTTT. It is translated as CASSPVQQARRADTQYF.

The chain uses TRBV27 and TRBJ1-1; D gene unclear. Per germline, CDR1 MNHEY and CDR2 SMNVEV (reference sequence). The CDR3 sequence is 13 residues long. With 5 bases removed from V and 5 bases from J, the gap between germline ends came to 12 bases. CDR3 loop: CASSPIGLTEAFF. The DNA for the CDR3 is TGTGCCAGCAGTCCCATCGGTTTAACTGAAGCTTTCTTT.

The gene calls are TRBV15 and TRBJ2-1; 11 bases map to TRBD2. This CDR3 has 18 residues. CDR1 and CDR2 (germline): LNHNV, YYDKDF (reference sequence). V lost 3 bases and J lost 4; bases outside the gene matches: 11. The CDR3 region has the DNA TGTGCCACCAGCAGCCGTACTTTAGCGGGAGGGCCGTACAATGAGCAGTTCTTC. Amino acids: CATSSRTLAGGPYNEQFF.

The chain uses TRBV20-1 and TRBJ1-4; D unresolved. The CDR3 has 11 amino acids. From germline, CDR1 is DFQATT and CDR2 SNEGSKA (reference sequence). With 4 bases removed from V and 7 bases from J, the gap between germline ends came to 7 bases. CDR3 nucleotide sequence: TGCAGTGCTAAGTTGAGTGAAAAACTGTTTTTT. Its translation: CSAKLSEKLFF.

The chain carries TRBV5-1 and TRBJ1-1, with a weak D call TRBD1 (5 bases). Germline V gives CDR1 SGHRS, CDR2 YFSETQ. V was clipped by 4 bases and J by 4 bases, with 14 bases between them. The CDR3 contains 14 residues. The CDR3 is CASSQQGHSTEAFF. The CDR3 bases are TGCGCCAGCAGCCAGCAGGGTCATAGCACTGAAGCTTTCTTT.

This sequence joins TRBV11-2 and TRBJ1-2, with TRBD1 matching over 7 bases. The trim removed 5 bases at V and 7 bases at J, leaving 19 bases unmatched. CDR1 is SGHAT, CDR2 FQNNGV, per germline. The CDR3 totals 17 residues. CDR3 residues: CASSPNRDRVPTRGYTF. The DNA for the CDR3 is TGTGCCAGCAGCCCGAACCGCGACAGGGTTCCTACGCGTGGCTACACCTTC.

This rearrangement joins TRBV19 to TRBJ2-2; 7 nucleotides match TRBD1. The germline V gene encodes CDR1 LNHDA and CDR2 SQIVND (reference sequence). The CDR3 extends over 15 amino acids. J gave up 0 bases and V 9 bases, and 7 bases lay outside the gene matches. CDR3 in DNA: TGTGCCAGCTTGAGGACAGGCGCGAACACCGGGGAGCTGTTTTTT. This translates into CASLRTGANTGELFF.

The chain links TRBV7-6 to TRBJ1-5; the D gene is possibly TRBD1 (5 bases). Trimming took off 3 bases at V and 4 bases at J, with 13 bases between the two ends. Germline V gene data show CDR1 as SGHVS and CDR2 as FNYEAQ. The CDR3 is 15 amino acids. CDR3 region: CASSFGGRGNQPQHF. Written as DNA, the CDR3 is TGTGCCAGCAGCTTTGGGGGTCGGGGGAATCAGCCCCAGCATTTT.